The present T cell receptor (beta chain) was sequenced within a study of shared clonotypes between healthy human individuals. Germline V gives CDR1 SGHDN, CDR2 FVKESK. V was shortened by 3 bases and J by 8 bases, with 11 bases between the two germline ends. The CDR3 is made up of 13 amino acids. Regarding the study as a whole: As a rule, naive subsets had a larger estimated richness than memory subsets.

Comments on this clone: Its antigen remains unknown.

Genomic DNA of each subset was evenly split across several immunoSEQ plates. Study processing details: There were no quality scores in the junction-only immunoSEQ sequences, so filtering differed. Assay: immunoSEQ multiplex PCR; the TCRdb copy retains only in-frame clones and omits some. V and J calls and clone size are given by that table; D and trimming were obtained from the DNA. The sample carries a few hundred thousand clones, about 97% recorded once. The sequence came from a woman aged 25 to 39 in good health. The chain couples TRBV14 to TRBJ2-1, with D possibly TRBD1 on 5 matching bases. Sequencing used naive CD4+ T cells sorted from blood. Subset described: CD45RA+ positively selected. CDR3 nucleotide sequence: TGTGCCAGCAGCCATTCATGGGGCTATGAGCAGTTCTTC. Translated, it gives CASSHSWGYEQFF. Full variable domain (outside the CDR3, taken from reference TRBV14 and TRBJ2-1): EAGVTQFPSHSVIEKGQTVTLRCDPISGHDNLYWYRRVMGKEIKFLLHFVKESKQDESGMPNNRFLAERTGGTYSTLKVQPAELEDSGVYFCASSHSWGYEQFFGPGTRLTVL.